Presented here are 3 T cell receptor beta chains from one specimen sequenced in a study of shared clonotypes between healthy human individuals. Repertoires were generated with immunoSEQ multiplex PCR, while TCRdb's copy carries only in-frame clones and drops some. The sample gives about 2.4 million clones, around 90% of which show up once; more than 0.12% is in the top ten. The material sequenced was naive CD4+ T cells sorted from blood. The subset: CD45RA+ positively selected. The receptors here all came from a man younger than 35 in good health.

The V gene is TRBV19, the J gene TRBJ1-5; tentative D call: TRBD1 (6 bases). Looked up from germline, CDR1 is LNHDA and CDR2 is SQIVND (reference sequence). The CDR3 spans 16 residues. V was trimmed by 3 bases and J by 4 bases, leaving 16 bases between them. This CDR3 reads CASSISSGGGNQPQHF. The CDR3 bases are TGTGCCAGTAGTATCAGCTCTGGGGGCGGTAATCAGCCCCAGCATTTT.

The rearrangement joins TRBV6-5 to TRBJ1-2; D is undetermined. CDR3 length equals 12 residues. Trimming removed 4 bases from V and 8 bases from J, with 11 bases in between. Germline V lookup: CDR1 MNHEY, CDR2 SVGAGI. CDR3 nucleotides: TGTGCCAGCAGTTCCGGGATGTCCGGCTACACCTTC. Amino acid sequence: CASSSGMSGYTF.

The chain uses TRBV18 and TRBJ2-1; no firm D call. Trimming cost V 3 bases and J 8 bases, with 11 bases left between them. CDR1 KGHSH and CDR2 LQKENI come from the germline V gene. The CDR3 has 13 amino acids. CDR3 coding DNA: TGTGCCAGCTCACCCCCCGGGTTCGATGAGCAGTTCTTC. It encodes CASSPPGFDEQFF. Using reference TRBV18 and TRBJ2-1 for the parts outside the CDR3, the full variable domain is NAGVMQNPRHLVRRRGQEARLRCSPMKGHSHVYWYRQLPEEGLKFMVYLQKENIIDESGMPKERFSAEFPKEGPSILRIQQVVRGDSAAYFCASSPPGFDEQFFGPGTRLTVL.